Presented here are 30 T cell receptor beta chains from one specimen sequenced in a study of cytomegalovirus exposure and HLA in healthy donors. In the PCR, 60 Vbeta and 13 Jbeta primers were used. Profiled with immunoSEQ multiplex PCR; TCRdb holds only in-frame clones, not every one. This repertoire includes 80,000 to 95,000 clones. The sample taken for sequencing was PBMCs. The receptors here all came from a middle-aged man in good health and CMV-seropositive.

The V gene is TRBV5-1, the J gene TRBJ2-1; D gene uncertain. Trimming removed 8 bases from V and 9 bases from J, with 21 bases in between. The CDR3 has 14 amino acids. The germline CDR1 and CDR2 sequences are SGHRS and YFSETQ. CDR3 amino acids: CASSPGSPVVEQFF. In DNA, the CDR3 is TGCGCCAGTAGCCCCGGGTCCCCCGTGGTTGAGCAGTTCTTC.

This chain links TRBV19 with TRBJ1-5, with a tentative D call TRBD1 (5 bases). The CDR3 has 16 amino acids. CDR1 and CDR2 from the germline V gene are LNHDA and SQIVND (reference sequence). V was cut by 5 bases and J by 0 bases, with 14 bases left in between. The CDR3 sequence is CASSAGGWTSNQPQHF. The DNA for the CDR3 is TGTGCCAGTAGTGCTGGGGGGTGGACTAGCAATCAGCCCCAGCATTTT. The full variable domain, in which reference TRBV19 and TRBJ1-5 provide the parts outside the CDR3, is DGGITQSPKYLFRKEGQNVTLSCEQNLNHDAMYWYRQDPGQGLRLIYYSQIVNDFQKGDIAEGYSVSREKKESFPLTVTSAQKNPTAFYLCASSAGGWTSNQPQHFGDGTRLSIL.

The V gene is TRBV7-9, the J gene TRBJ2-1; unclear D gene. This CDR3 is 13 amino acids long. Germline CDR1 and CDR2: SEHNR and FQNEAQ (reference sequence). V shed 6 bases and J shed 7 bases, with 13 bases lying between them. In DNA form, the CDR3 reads TGTGCCAGCAGGACACTTAAGGCTAATGAGCAGTTCTTC. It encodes CASRTLKANEQFF.

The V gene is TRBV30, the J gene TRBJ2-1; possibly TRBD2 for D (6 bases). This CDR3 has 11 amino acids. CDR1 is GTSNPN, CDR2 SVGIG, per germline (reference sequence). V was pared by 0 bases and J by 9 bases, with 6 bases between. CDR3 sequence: CAWSVAGEQFF. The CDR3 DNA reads TGTGCCTGGAGTGTAGCGGGTGAGCAGTTCTTC.

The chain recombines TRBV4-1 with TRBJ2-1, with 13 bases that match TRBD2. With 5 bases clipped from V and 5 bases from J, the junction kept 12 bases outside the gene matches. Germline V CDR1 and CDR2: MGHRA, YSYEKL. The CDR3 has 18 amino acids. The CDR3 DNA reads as TGCGCCAGCAGCACAATAACTAGCGGGAGGGCGGTAGACAATGAGCAGTTCTTC. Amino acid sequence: CASSTITSGRAVDNEQFF.

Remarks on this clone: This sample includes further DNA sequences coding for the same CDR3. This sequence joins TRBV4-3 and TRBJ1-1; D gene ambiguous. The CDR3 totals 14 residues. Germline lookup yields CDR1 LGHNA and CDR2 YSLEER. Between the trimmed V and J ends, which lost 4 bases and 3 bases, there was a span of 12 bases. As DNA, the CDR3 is TGCGCCAGCAGCCTCCTAGTCCGAGACACTGAAGCTTTCTTT. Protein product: CASSLLVRDTEAFF.

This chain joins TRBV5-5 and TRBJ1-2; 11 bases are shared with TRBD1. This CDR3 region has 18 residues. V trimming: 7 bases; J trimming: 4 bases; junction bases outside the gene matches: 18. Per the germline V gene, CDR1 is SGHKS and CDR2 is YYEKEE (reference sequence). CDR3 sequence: CASSGGAGQGVPRYGYTF. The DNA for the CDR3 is TGTGCCAGCTCAGGGGGGGCGGGACAGGGGGTCCCCCGCTATGGCTACACCTTC.

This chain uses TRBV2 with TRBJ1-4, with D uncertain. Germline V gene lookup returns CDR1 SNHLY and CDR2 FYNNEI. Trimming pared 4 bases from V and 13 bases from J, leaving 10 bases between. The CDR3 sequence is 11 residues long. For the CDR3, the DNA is TGTGCCAGCAGTGTCACAGATGGACTGTTTTTT. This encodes CASSVTDGLFF.

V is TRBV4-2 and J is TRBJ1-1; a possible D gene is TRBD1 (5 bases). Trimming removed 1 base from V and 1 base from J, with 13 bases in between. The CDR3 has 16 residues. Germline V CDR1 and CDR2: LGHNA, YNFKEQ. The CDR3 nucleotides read TGTGCCAGCAGCCAAGGTAGGGGCGGGGGGAACACTGAAGCTTTCTTT. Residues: CASSQGRGGGNTEAFF.

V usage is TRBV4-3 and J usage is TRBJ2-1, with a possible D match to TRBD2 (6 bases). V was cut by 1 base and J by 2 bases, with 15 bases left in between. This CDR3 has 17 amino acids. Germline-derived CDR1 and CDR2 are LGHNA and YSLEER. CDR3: CASSQGGVGGTYNEQFF. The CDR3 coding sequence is TGCGCCAGCAGCCAAGGAGGAGTAGGAGGGACCTACAATGAGCAGTTCTTC.

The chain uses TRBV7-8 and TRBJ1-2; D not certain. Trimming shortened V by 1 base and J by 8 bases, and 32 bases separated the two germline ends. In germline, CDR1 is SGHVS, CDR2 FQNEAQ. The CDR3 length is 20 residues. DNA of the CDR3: TGTGCCAGCAGCTTAGATCCTTCTAGAGGCAGGATCCTTGTCGGAGGGGGCTACACCTTC. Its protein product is CASSLDPSRGRILVGGGYTF.

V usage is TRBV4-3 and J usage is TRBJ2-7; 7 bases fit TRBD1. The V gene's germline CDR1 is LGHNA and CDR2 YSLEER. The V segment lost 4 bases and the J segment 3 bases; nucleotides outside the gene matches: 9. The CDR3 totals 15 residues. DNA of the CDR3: TGCGCCAGCAGCCGCTTAAGACAGGGTGGCTACGAGCAGTACTTC. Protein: CASSRLRQGGYEQYF.

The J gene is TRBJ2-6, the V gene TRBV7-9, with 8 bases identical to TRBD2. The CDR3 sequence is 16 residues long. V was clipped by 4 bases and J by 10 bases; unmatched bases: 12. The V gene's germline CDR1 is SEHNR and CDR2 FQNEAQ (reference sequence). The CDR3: CASSSNPGGRQNVLTF. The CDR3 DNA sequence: TGTGCCAGCAGCTCCAACCCGGGGGGGAGGCAAAACGTCCTGACTTTC.

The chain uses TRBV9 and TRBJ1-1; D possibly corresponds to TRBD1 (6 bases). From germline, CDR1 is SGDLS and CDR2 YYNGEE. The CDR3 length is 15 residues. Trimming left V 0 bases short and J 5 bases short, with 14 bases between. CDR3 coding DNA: TGTGCCAGCAGCGTAGTAGGGGGGGGTGGGACTGAAGCTTTCTTT. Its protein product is CASSVVGGGGTEAFF.

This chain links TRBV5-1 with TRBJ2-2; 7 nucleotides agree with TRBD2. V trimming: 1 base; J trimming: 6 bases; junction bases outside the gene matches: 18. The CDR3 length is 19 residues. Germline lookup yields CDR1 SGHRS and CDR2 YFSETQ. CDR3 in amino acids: CASSLSLLAVPFSPGELFF. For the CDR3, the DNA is TGCGCCAGCAGCTTGTCATTGCTAGCGGTTCCTTTCTCGCCCGGGGAGCTGTTTTTT.

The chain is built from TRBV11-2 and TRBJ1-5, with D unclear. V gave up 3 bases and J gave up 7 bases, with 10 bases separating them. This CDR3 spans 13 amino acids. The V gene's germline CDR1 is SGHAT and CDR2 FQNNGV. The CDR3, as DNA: TGTGCCAGCAGCTTCGGGGTAAACCAGCCCCAGCATTTT. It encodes CASSFGVNQPQHF.

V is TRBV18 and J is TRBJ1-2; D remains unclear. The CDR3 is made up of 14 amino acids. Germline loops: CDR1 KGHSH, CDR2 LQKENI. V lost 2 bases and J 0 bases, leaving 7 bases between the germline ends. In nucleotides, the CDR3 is TGTGCCAGCTCACCAGGAGGACCTAACTATGGCTACACCTTC. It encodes CASSPGGPNYGYTF. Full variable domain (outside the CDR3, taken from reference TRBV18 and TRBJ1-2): NAGVMQNPRHLVRRRGQEARLRCSPMKGHSHVYWYRQLPEEGLKFMVYLQKENIIDESGMPKERFSAEFPKEGPSILRIQQVVRGDSAAYFCASSPGGPNYGYTFGSGTRLTVV.

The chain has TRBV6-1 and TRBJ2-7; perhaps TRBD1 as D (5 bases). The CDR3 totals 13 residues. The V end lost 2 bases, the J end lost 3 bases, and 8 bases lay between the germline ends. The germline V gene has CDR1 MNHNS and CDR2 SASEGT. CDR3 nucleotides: TGTGCCAGCAGTGAAATAAGGGGCTACGAGCAGTACTTC. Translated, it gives CASSEIRGYEQYF.

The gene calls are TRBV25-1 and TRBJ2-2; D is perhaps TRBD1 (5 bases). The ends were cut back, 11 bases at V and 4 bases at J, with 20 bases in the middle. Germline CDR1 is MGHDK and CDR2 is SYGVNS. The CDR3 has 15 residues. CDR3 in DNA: TGTGCCCCCCCGAATAGGCAGGGCTCCACCGGGGAGCTGTTTTTT. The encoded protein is CAPPNRQGSTGELFF.

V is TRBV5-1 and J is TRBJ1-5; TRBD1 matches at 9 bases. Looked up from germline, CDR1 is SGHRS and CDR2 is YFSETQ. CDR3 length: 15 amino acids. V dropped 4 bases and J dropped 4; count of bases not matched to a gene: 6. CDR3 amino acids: CASSPGQGLNQPQHF. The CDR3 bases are TGCGCCAGCAGCCCAGGACAGGGGTTAAATCAGCCCCAGCATTTT.

The CDR3 loop is CASSATPGTIHEAFF. The CDR3 DNA sequence: TGTGCCAGCAGCGCGACGCCCGGGACAATCCATGAAGCTTTCTTT. The genes are TRBV9 and TRBJ1-1, with a possible D match to TRBD1 (6 bases). This CDR3 is 15 amino acids long. With 3 bases removed from V and 7 bases from J, the gap between germline ends came to 19 bases. The germline V gene encodes CDR1 SGDLS and CDR2 YYNGEE. The variable domain in full, completed from reference TRBV9 and TRBJ1-1, reads DSGVTQTPKHLITATGQRVTLRCSPRSGDLSVYWYQQSLDQGLQFLIQYYNGEERAKGNILERFSAQQFPDLHSELNLSSLELGDSALYFCASSATPGTIHEAFFGQGTRLTVV.

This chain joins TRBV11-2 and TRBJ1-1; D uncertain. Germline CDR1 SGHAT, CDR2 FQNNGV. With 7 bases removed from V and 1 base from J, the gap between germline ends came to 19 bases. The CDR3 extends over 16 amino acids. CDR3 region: CASTQVPVRTNTEAFF. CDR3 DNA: TGTGCCAGCACCCAAGTCCCGGTGCGTACGAACACTGAAGCTTTCTTT.

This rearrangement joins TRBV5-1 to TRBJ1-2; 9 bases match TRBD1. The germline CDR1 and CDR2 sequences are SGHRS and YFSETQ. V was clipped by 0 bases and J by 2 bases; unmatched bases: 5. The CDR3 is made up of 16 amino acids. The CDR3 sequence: CASSLGTGGLNYGYTF. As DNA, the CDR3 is TGCGCCAGCAGCTTGGGTACAGGGGGCTTAAACTATGGCTACACCTTC.

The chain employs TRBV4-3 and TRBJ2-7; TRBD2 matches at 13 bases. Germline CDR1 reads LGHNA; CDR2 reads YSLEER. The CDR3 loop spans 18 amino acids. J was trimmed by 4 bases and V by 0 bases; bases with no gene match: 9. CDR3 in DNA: TGCGCCAGCAGCCAAGAGACTAGCGGGAGGTCGGTAGGGTACGAGCAGTACTTC. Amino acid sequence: CASSQETSGRSVGYEQYF.

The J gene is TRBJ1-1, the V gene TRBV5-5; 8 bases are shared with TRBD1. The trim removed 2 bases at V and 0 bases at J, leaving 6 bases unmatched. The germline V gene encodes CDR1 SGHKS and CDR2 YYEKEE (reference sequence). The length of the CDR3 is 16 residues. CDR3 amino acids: CASSFQGAGVNTEAFF. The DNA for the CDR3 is TGTGCCAGCAGCTTTCAGGGGGCGGGGGTGAACACTGAAGCTTTCTTT.

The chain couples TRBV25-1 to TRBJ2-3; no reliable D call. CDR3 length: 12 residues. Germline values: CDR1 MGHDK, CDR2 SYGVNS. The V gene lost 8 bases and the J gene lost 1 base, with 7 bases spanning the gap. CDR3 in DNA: TGTGCCAGCGGAGAGGGCACAGATACGCAGTATTTT. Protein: CASGEGTDTQYF.

The CDR3 spells CATYTVSGIYYGYTF. CDR3 nucleotide sequence: TGTGCCACCTACACGGTATCGGGTATCTACTATGGCTACACCTTC. V and J are TRBV2 and TRBJ1-2; no clear D gene. This CDR3 is built from 15 residues. Germline loops: CDR1 SNHLY, CDR2 FYNNEI. V was trimmed by 10 bases and J by 3 bases, leaving 21 bases between them.

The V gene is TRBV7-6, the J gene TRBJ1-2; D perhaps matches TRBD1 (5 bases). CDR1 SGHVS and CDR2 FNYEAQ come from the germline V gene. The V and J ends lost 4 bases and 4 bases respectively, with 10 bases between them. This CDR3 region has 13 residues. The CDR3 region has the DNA TGTGCCAGCAGCTCGGGGGACCTCTATGGCTACACCTTC. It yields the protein CASSSGDLYGYTF.

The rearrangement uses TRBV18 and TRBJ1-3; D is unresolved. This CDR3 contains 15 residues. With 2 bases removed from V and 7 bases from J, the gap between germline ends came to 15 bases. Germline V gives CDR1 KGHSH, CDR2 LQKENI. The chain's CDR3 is CASSPGEASVNTIYF. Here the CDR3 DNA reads TGTGCCAGCTCACCAGGCGAGGCTTCGGTGAACACCATATATTTT.

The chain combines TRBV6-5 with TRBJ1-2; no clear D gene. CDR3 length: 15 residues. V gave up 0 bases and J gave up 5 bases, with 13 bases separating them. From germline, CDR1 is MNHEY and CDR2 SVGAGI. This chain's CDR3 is CASSYSMKWEYGYTF. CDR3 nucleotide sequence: TGTGCCAGCAGTTACTCGATGAAGTGGGAGTATGGCTACACCTTC.